The clone carrying this T cell receptor beta chain was observed a few times. The data belong to a study of T cells of healthy individuals. TCRdb called the 5' RACE reads again in MiXCR, with one record for every CDR3 protein. The sample shows around 79,000 distinct CDR3 sequences, roughly 5% of them seen only once. Trimming removed 2 bases at V and 6 bases at J, with 10 bases between. Germline V gene sequence: CDR1 MNHNS, CDR2 SASEGT. This CDR3 region has 14 residues. The chain employs TRBV6-1 and TRBJ1-4; the D is unclear. The TCR comes from a female donor in good health. The CDR3 DNA sequence: TGTGCCAGCAGTGAACAGGCAGGTTATGAAAAACTGTTTTTT. This gives the protein CASSEQAGYEKLFF.